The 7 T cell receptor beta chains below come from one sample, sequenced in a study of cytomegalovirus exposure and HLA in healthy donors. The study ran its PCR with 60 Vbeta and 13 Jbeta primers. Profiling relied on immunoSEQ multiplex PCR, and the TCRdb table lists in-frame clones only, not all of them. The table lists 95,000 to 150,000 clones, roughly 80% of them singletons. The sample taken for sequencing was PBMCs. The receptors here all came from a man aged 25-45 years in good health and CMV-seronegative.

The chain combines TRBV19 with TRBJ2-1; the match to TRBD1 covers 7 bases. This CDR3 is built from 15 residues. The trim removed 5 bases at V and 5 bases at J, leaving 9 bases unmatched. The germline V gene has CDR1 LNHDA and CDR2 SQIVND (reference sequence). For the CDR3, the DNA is TGTGCCAGTAGTCAACAGGGGCATTGGGACAATGAGCAGTTCTTC. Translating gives CASSQQGHWDNEQFF.

CDR3 region: CASSVAAGGPGTGELFF. The CDR3 DNA reads as TGTGCCAGCAGCGTAGCAGCGGGGGGGCCCGGCACCGGGGAGCTGTTTTTT. This chain links TRBV9 with TRBJ2-2; 10 bases fit TRBD2. After removal of 0 bases from V and 4 bases from J, the junction contained 6 bases not matched to a gene. CDR3 length: 17 amino acids. Germline CDR1 SGDLS, CDR2 YYNGEE.

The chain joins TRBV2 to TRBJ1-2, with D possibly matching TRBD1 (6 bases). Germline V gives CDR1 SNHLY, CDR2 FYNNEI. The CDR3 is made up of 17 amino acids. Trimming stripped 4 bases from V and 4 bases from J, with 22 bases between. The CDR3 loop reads CASSGVRDTSLIYGYTF. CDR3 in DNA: TGTGCCAGCAGTGGTGTCCGGGACACAAGCCTCATCTATGGCTACACCTTC.

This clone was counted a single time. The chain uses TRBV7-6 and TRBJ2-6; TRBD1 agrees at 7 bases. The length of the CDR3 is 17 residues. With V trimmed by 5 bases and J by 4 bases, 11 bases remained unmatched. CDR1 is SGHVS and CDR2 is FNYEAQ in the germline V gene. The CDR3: CASSPGQAHGGANVLTF. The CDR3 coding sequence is TGTGCCAGCAGCCCCGGACAGGCTCACGGGGGGGCCAACGTCCTGACTTTC.

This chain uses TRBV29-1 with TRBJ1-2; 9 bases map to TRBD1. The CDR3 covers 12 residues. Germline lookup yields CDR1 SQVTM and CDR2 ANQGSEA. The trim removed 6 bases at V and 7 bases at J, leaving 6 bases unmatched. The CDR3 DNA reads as TGCAGCGTCCGGGACAGGGCCCGTGGCTACACCTTC. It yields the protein CSVRDRARGYTF. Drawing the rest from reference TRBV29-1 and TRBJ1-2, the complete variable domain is SAVISQKPSRDICQRGTSLTIQCQVDSQVTMMFWYRQQPGQSLTLIATANQGSEATYESGFVIDKFPISRPNLTFSTLTVSNMSPEDSSIYLCSVRDRARGYTFGSGTRLTVV.

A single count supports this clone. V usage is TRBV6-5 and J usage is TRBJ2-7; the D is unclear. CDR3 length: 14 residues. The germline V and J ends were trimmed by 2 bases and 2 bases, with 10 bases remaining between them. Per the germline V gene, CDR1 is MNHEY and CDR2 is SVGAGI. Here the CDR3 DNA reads TGTGCCAGCAGTTACCAGGATTACACCTACGAGCAGTACTTC. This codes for CASSYQDYTYEQYF.

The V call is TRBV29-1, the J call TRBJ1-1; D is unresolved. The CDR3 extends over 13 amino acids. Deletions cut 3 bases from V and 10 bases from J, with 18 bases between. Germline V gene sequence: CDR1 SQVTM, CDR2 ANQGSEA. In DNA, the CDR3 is TGCAGCGTTGAGGTAGGCCGCGGGTTTTCAGCTTTCTTT. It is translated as CSVEVGRGFSAFF.